In its sample, the clone carrying this T cell receptor (beta chain) was seen many times. TCR beta CDR3 region amplification was performed from RNA transcripts. HTBI primers were employed in a first-round RT-PCR of the TCR CDR3. TCRdb re-analysed the multiplex PCR reads in MiXCR, keeping a single row per CDR3 protein. The sample carries 460,000 or so distinct CDR3 sequences, approximately 14% recorded once. The data derive from a study of T cells in Graves' hyperthyroidism and ophthalmopathy. CDR3 length: 15 amino acids. The germline V gene encodes CDR1 LNHDA and CDR2 SQIVND (reference sequence). The V gene end was trimmed by 5 bases and the J gene end by 5 bases; junction bases not matched to a gene: 5.

The V and J genes are TRBV19 and TRBJ2-1; 11 bases map to TRBD2. The sequence was collected from a woman under 30 with Graves' hyperthyroidism. Sample: blood. The CDR3 spells CASSPRGLADNEQFF. The CDR3 DNA is TGTGCCAGTAGTCCCCGGGGACTAGCGGACAATGAGCAGTTCTTC.